This entry describes one TCR beta chain. This sample is drawn from a study of blood T cell repertoires in COVID-19. Whole-study context: COVID-19 samples, acute and convalescent, were from the United States, Italy and Spain.

Per the study methods: Cell counts per sample came from amplifying reference gene primers. Sequencing was performed with immunoSEQ multiplex PCR; in TCRdb, only in-frame clones are kept and a portion is missing. V, J and clone size are taken as reported in that table, and D and trimming were inferred from the DNA itself. Counted here are around 300,000 clones, approximately 89% occurring once; the ten biggest clones make up around 5%. Participants came from about two dozen US areas, aged about 18 to 89 years. This CDR3 spans 13 amino acids. V was clipped by 7 bases and J by 5 bases; unmatched bases: 5.

Sequencing was performed on PBMCs or T cells enriched from blood (not recorded which). The TCR originated in a man aged 30 to 45 who had recovered from COVID-19. The gene calls are TRBV12-3 or TRBV12-4 and TRBJ2-5, with 9 bases identical to TRBD1. In DNA form, the CDR3 reads TGTGCCAGCACCCACAGGGGGCTGGAGACCCAGTACTTC. It translates to CASTHRGLETQYF.